A selection of T cell receptor beta chains follows, all from one sample in a study of CD8 T cells in Susac syndrome. TCRdb re-called the immunoSEQ multiplex PCR reads with MiXCR, one entry per CDR3 protein. The data contain 100,000 to 150,000 distinct CDR3 sequences, around 94% of them singletons. Sequencing was carried out using CD4+ T cells from PBMCs. The source of these receptors is a human donor in good health. Both conserved end residues are part of each CDR3. The D gene is left open where the match is weak. Clone size, where shown, is once, few, many, or a class for clones that have expanded.

size: -; V: TRBV6-5; D: -; J: TRBJ1-2; DNA: TGTGCCAGCAGTTACGGGGTCCGTTCCTATGGCTACACCTTC; CDR3: CASSYGVRSYGYTF
size: -; V: TRBV3-1; D: -; J: TRBJ1-5; DNA: TGTGCCAGCAGCAAGGACAGCAATCAGCCCCAGCATTTT; CDR3: CASSKDSNQPQHF
size: -; V: TRBV7-2; D: TRBD1; J: TRBJ1-2; DNA: TGTGCCAGCAGCACCGGACAGGGACTAGGCTACACCTTC; CDR3: CASSTGQGLGYTF
size: -; V: TRBV18; D: TRBD2; J: TRBJ2-7; DNA: TGTGCCAGCTCACCCTCGACGGAACTAGCGCGCGAGCAGTACTTC; CDR3: CASSPSTELAREQYF
size: once; V: TRBV7-2; D: -; J: TRBJ1-3; DNA: TGTGCCAGCAGCTGGTATTCCCCTGGAAACACCATATATTTT; CDR3: CASSWYSPGNTIYF
size: -; V: TRBV18; D: TRBD1; J: TRBJ1-6; DNA: TGTGCCAGCTCACCATCGGGACAGGGAAATTCACCCCTCCACTTT; CDR3: CASSPSGQGNSPLHF
size: -; V: TRBV9; D: TRBD2; J: TRBJ2-7; DNA: TGTGCCAGCAGCGGAGGGAACGCGGGGGGCTACGAGCAGTACTTC; CDR3: CASSGGNAGGYEQYF
size: -; V: TRBV4-1; D: -; J: TRBJ1-1; DNA: TGCGCCAGCAGCCAAGTGGAAGGGGGAACTGAAGCTTTCTTT; CDR3: CASSQVEGGTEAFF
size: -; V: TRBV20-1; D: -; J: TRBJ1-1; DNA: TGCAGTGCTAGAGATCCTGGGGGTAGGGGAGCTTTCTTT; CDR3: CSARDPGGRGAFF
size: -; V: TRBV28; D: TRBD2; J: TRBJ2-4; DNA: TGTGCCAGCAGTTTATCGTTCAGCGGGAGGGGAAACATTCAGTACTTC; CDR3: CASSLSFSGRGNIQYF
size: -; V: TRBV12-3/TRBV12-4; D: -; J: TRBJ2-2; DNA: TGTGCCAGCAGCCGAGGACGGAACACCGGGGAGCTGTTTTTT; CDR3: CASSRGRNTGELFF
size: -; V: TRBV7-3; D: -; J: TRBJ2-3; DNA: TGTGCCAGCTCAGGGGGGCCGGGGACAGATACGCAGTATTTT; CDR3: CASSGGPGTDTQYF
size: -; V: TRBV5-6; D: TRBD1; J: TRBJ2-5; DNA: TGTGCCAGCAGCGGTCAGACAGGGGAAGCCGCCGAGACCCAGTACTTC; CDR3: CASSGQTGEAAETQYF
size: -; V: TRBV29-1; D: TRBD1; J: TRBJ2-5; DNA: TGCAGCGTTGGGTTAGGGGGCGGAGAGACCCAGTACTTC; CDR3: CSVGLGGGETQYF
size: -; V: TRBV6-2/TRBV6-3; D: TRBD2; J: TRBJ2-7; DNA: TGTGCCAGCAGTGTAGCGGGAGGAACCGAGCAGTACTTC; CDR3: CASSVAGGTEQYF
size: -; V: TRBV5-6; D: TRBD1; J: TRBJ2-7; DNA: TGTGCCAGCAGCTTGCACAGACTCCCGGGGACAGGCCACTACGAGCAGTACTTC; CDR3: CASSLHRLPGTGHYEQYF
size: -; V: TRBV5-1; D: -; J: TRBJ1-1; DNA: TGCGCCAGCAGCTCACAGGGTTCCGAAGGTGAAGCTTTCTTT; CDR3: CASSSQGSEGEAFF
size: -; V: TRBV3-1; D: -; J: TRBJ2-7; DNA: TGTGCCAGCAGCCGCGTCGGGGGAGGAGAACTCTACGAGCAGTACTTC; CDR3: CASSRVGGGELYEQYF
size: -; V: TRBV7-9; D: -; J: TRBJ2-7; DNA: TGTGCCAGCAGCACCCAATCTCCAACCACGGGAGAGCAGTACTTC; CDR3: CASSTQSPTTGEQYF
size: -; V: TRBV7-7; D: TRBD2; J: TRBJ2-1; DNA: TGTGCTAGCAGCTCCACCCCGGGACTAGCGGGAGATGGTGAGCAGTTCTTC; CDR3: CASSSTPGLAGDGEQFF
size: -; V: TRBV5-1; D: -; J: TRBJ2-2; DNA: TGCGCCAGCAGCCCGAACGGGGGGAACACCGGGGAGCTGTTTTTT; CDR3: CASSPNGGNTGELFF
size: -; V: TRBV7-2; D: TRBD2; J: TRBJ2-7; DNA: TGTGCCAGCAGCTTAGGACTAGCTTTCTCCGAGCAGTACTTC; CDR3: CASSLGLAFSEQYF
size: -; V: TRBV20-1; D: TRBD1; J: TRBJ2-1; DNA: TGCAGTGCTAGTGCAGGGGGAAACAATGAGCAGTTCTTC; CDR3: CSASAGGNNEQFF
size: -; V: TRBV2; D: -; J: TRBJ2-5; DNA: TGTGCCAGCAGTGTCAACCGGAGGGAGACCCAGTACTTC; CDR3: CASSVNRRETQYF
size: -; V: TRBV5-1; D: -; J: TRBJ2-5; DNA: TGCGCCAGCAGCGGGGCCCAAGAGACCCAGTACTTC; CDR3: CASSGAQETQYF
size: -; V: TRBV7-9; D: TRBD1; J: TRBJ2-2; DNA: TGTGCCAGCAGCTTTGGAGCACACAGGGGCACCGGGGAGCTGTTTTTT; CDR3: CASSFGAHRGTGELFF
size: -; V: TRBV20-1; D: TRBD1; J: TRBJ2-7; DNA: TGCAGTGCTACTTCCGGGACAGGGGGCTACGAGCAGTACTTC; CDR3: CSATSGTGGYEQYF
size: -; V: TRBV5-6; D: -; J: TRBJ2-3; DNA: TGTGCCAGCAGCTCCCTCACTAACACAGATACGCAGTATTTT; CDR3: CASSSLTNTDTQYF
size: -; V: TRBV20-1; D: TRBD2; J: TRBJ2-5; DNA: TGCAGTGCTACCGAGCGGGAAGGGTTTAGGGAGACCCAGTACTTC; CDR3: CSATEREGFRETQYF
size: -; V: TRBV3-1; D: TRBD2; J: TRBJ2-1; DNA: TGTGCCAGCAGCCCTATAGCGGGAGGTCCAAATGAGCAGTTCTTC; CDR3: CASSPIAGGPNEQFF
size: few; V: TRBV29-1; D: TRBD2; J: TRBJ2-7; DNA: TGCAGCGTTGAGACTAGCGGGGGGGGAAAGAAGCAGTACTTC; CDR3: CSVETSGGGKKQYF
size: once; V: TRBV24-1; D: -; J: TRBJ2-5; DNA: TGTGCCACCAGTCGGGCGGGGGCGGAGACCCAGTACTTC; CDR3: CATSRAGAETQYF